The next 9 T cell receptor beta chains were all read from a single sample in a study of T cells after posttransplantation cyclophosphamide. TCRdb's table, derived via immunoSEQ multiplex PCR, lists solely in-frame clones and lacks some. The sample shows 20,000 to 30,000 clones, none of them appearing just once. Sequencing was done on a sample of PBMCs. The source of these receptors is a woman aged 45-60 years in good health, CMV-negative, and a related stem cell transplant donor.

This clone was picked up many times. This chain connects TRBV2 to TRBJ2-1; no clear D. Germline CDR1 SNHLY, CDR2 FYNNEI. This CDR3 spans 11 amino acids. V lost 7 bases and J 7 bases, leaving 8 bases between the germline ends. CDR3 amino acids: CASKQVNEQFF. CDR3 nucleotides: TGTGCCAGCAAGCAGGTTAATGAGCAGTTCTTC.

This clone came up a few times. This likely stems from a read error, as it lies one base from a far larger clone. This chain connects TRBV5-6 to TRBJ1-2, with 7 bases lining up with TRBD1. In germline, CDR1 is SGHDT, CDR2 YYEEEE. This CDR3 is 15 amino acids long. Trimming took 2 bases from V and 1 from J; bases not matched to a gene: 5. CDR3 bases: TGTGCCAGCAGCTTCGACAGGGCCTGTAACTATGGCTACACCTTC. Encoded protein: CASSFDRACNYGYTF.

In its sample, this clone was seen many times. The J gene is TRBJ1-1, the V gene TRBV7-9; D is unclear. CDR1 is SEHNR, CDR2 FQNEAQ, per germline (reference sequence). CDR3 size: 15 residues. The V and J ends lost 6 bases and 0 bases respectively, with 14 bases between them. CDR3 in DNA: TGTGCCAGCAGGGGTCTCGGGATCATGAACACTGAAGCTTTCTTT. This codes for CASRGLGIMNTEAFF.

This clone was recorded at least ten times. The chain is built from TRBV29-1 and TRBJ1-3; 8 nucleotides line up with TRBD1. In germline, CDR1 is SQVTM, CDR2 ANQGSEA. CDR3 length equals 13 residues. The ends lost 7 bases at V and 2 bases at J; junction bases unmatched: 4. The CDR3 reads CSARTGTGNTIYF. For the CDR3, the DNA is TGCAGCGCTCGGACAGGGACTGGAAACACCATATATTTT.

This clone appeared many times. The chain has TRBV13 and TRBJ2-2; no definite D call. CDR1 is PRHDT and CDR2 is FYEKMQ in the germline V gene (reference sequence). The CDR3 sequence is 14 residues long. The germline V and J ends were trimmed by 1 base and 5 bases, with 8 bases remaining between them. CDR3 sequence: CASSLERKTGELFF. In DNA form, the CDR3 reads TGTGCCAGCAGCTTAGAGAGGAAGACCGGGGAGCTGTTTTTT.

This clone was counted many times. The V gene is TRBV19, the J gene TRBJ1-4, with 7 bases fitting TRBD1. Germline assignment: CDR1 LNHDA and CDR2 SQIVND (reference sequence). This CDR3 spans 13 amino acids. V lost 7 bases and J lost 6; bases outside the gene matches: 5. The DNA for the CDR3 is TGTGCCAGTAAAAAGGGGGCGCATGAAAAACTGTTTTTT. Translating it yields CASKKGAHEKLFF.

This clone was picked up many times. The rearrangement joins TRBV30 to TRBJ2-5; a possible D gene is TRBD1 (6 bases). In germline, CDR1 is GTSNPN, CDR2 SVGIG (reference sequence). V lost 2 bases and J lost 5, with 9 bases in between. CDR3 length: 12 residues. CDR3 nucleotide sequence: TGTGCCTGGAGTTACAGGGATGAGACCCAGTACTTC. This sequence encodes CAWSYRDETQYF. Variable domain in full (rest from reference TRBV30 and TRBJ2-5): SQTIHQWPATLVQPVGSPLSLECTVEGTSNPNLYWYRQAAGRGLQLLFYSVGIGQISSEVPQNLSASRPQDRQFILSSKKLLLSDSGFYLCAWSYRDETQYFGPGTRLLVL.

This clone was seen ten or more times. J is TRBJ2-1 and V is TRBV18; 14 bases fit TRBD2. V was clipped by 3 bases and J by 9 bases; unmatched bases: 4. This CDR3 comprises 15 residues. Germline CDR1 reads KGHSH; CDR2 reads LQKENI. CDR3: CASSPGLAGDIEQFF. The CDR3 DNA is TGTGCCAGCTCACCGGGACTAGCGGGAGATATTGAGCAGTTCTTC. Full variable domain (rest looked up from reference TRBV18 and TRBJ2-1): NAGVMQNPRHLVRRRGQEARLRCSPMKGHSHVYWYRQLPEEGLKFMVYLQKENIIDESGMPKERFSAEFPKEGPSILRIQQVVRGDSAAYFCASSPGLAGDIEQFFGPGTRLTVL.

This clone was observed at least ten times. The chain has TRBV19 and TRBJ1-2, with TRBD1 as a possible D gene (6 bases). V lost 7 bases and J lost 3, with 15 bases in between. Per the germline V gene, CDR1 is LNHDA and CDR2 is SQIVND (reference sequence). This CDR3 contains 14 residues. Here the CDR3 DNA reads TGTGCCAGTAAGGAAGGGGGAAGGGACTATGGCTACACCTTC. Its translation is CASKEGGRDYGYTF.